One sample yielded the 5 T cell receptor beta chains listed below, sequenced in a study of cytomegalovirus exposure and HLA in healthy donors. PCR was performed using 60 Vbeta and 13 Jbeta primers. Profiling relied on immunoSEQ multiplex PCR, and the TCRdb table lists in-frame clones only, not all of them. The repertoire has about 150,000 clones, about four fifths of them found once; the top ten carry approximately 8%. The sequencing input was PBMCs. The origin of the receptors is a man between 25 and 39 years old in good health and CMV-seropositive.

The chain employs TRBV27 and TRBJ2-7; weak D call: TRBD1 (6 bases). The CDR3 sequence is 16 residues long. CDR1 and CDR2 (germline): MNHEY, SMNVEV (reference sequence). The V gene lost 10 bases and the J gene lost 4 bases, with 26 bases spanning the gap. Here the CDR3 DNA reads TGTGCCACTATACCCATAGCAACAGGGTTACAATACGAGCAGTACTTC. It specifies CATIPIATGLQYEQYF.

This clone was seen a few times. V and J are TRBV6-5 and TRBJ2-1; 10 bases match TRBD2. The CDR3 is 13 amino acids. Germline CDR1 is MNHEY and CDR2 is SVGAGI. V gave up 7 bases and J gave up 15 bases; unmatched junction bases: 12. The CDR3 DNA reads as TGTGCCAGCAACACAAGCGGGAGGGCCCGGTCGTTCTTC. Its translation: CASNTSGRARSFF.

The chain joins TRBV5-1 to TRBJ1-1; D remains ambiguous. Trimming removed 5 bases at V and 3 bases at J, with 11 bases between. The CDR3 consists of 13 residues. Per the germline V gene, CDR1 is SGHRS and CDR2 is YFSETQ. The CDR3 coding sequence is TGCGCCAGCAGGTATGGGAGGGACACTGAAGCTTTCTTT. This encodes CASRYGRDTEAFF.

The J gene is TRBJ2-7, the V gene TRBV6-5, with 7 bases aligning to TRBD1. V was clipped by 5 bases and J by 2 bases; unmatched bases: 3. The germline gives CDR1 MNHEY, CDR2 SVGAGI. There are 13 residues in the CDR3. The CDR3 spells CASSDRAPYEQYF. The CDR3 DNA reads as TGTGCCAGCAGTGACAGGGCCCCCTACGAGCAGTACTTC.

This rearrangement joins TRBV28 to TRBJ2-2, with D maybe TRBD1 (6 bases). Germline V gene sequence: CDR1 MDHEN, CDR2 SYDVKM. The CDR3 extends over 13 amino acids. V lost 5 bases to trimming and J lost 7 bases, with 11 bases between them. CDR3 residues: CASSPRGNGELFF. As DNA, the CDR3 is TGTGCCAGCAGTCCCAGGGGTAACGGGGAGCTGTTTTTT.